The clone carrying this T cell receptor (beta chain) was found a few times. The sample is drawn from a study of blood T cells in healthy people across ages. For the second PCR, which ran for roughly 7 to 11 cycles, a sample-barcoded 5' primer and a J-beta primer mix were used. MiXCR, run by TCRdb on the 5' RACE reads, gives a single entry per CDR3 protein. The table has 800,000 to 950,000 distinct CDR3 sequences, about 48% seen once. Sequences were obtained from blood. This receptor was identified in a man aged 30 to 39 in good health.

The CDR3 loop reads CASSQDPRQPQHF. DNA of the CDR3: TGTGCCAGCAGCCAAGATCCCCGCCAGCCCCAGCATTTT. The rearrangement uses TRBV3-1 and TRBJ1-5; no clear D gene. The V gene's germline CDR1 is LGHDT and CDR2 YNNKEL (reference sequence). This CDR3 contains 13 residues. V was shortened by 0 bases and J by 7 bases, with 7 bases between the two germline ends.